This T cell receptor (beta chain) was obtained from a study of blood T cell repertoires in COVID-19. Study processing details: Counts of nucleated cells, estimated from reference gene primer amplification, were obtained. Method: immunoSEQ multiplex PCR; TCRdb's copy keeps in-frame clones and lacks some. V, J and clone size were drawn from that table, and D and trimming were deduced from the DNA. The repertoire holds roughly 210,000 clones, with 80% to 85% as singletons. Followed longitudinally, the Seattle patients had been enrolled during active infection. This TCR came from a woman over 75 with COVID-19, enrolled during active disease. Material: peripheral blood.

The CDR3 reads CASSLTSGGTYEQYV. For the CDR3, the DNA is TGTGCCAGCAGTTTGACGAGCGGGGGGACCTACGAGCAGTACGTC. This chain connects TRBV27 to TRBJ2-7; TRBD2 agrees at 9 bases. With V trimmed by 3 bases and J by 2 bases, 5 bases remained unmatched. Germline V CDR1 and CDR2: MNHEY, SMNVEV (reference sequence). The CDR3 runs 15 residues.